This T cell receptor (beta chain) appears in the sequencing data of a study of T cell responses to AZD1222 COVID-19 vaccine. Overall study results and limits: Scientists sampled the repertoires only once the peak T cell response had passed. Two AZD1222 doses significantly raised spike-specific TCR breadth and depth over controls. Clonal diversity was possibly underestimated, and the donors were mostly white British, with more females.

This CDR3 region has 13 residues. Per the germline V gene, CDR1 is WSHSY and CDR2 is SAAADI. The germline V and J ends were trimmed by 6 bases and 6 bases, with 12 bases remaining between them. The protocol was immunoSEQ multiplex PCR, while the TCRdb copy is restricted to in-frame clones and leaves out a portion. The profile shows approximately 150,000 clones, approximately 90% of them singletons. Points on this clone: Antigen: not known.

This specimen was peripheral blood, taken 28 days after the second AZD1222 dose. The clonotype comes from an adult who received the AZD1222 COVID-19 vaccine. J is TRBJ1-5 and V is TRBV10-2, with D perhaps TRBD1 (6 bases). CDR3 amino acids: CASSGDTVQPQHF. The CDR3 DNA reads as TGCGCCAGCAGCGGGGACACAGTTCAGCCCCAGCATTTT.